This T cell receptor beta chain was identified during a study of T cell changes during pregnancy in multiple sclerosis. There are 16 residues in the CDR3. Germline V gene lookup returns CDR1 SEHNR and CDR2 FQNEAQ (reference sequence). Unmatched junction bases numbered 12, after V lost 1 base and J lost 8 bases. Profiled with immunoSEQ multiplex PCR; TCRdb holds only in-frame clones, not every one. This table holds just under 100,000 clones, approximately 94% found once. The sequence was obtained from a female donor with multiple sclerosis, enrolled in a pregnancy study. The J gene is TRBJ1-2, the V gene TRBV7-9; 8 positions match TRBD1. The sample was peripheral blood, taken after pregnancy. For the CDR3, the DNA is TGTGCCAGCAGCTTAGATGGGGGCAGGGGGCTGAAAGGCTACACCTTC. Translated, it gives CASSLDGGRGLKGYTF.